The following is a TCR beta chain sequence with its context. What it binds is not known. These data originate in a study of cytomegalovirus exposure and HLA in healthy donors. Study-wide context: There were 90 million to 130 million unique TCR beta sequences, drawn from about 179 million T cells, in an earlier analysis. Genotyping showed around four fifths of roughly 400 donors falling in the Caucasian-associated ancestry cluster. General study findings and limits: Further analysis was carried out later, and it showed several of the most significant clusters appearing linked to common viral pathogens.

The germline V gene has CDR1 MNHEY and CDR2 SVGAGI. Trimming at V came to 7 bases and at J to 8 bases, leaving 4 bases not matched to a gene. The CDR3 has 12 amino acids. The primer mix had 60 Vbeta and 13 Jbeta primers. As originally analysed: Among the unique TCR beta chains that a later analysis counted, about 84 million in all, 10 million to 13 million were shared. Here immunoSEQ multiplex PCR was the method, and the copy in TCRdb shows in-frame clones only, minus some. V, J and clone size are those of that table, while D and trimming were read from the DNA. The sample contains around 300,000 clones, about four fifths of which appear only once.

The chain couples TRBV6-5 to TRBJ2-5; 10 nucleotides line up with TRBD1. Sequenced input: PBMCs. The TCR comes from a woman aged 35 to 49 in good health and CMV-seropositive. As DNA, the CDR3 is TGTGCCAGCACCGGGACAGGGGTAACCCAGTACTTC. Translating it yields CASTGTGVTQYF.